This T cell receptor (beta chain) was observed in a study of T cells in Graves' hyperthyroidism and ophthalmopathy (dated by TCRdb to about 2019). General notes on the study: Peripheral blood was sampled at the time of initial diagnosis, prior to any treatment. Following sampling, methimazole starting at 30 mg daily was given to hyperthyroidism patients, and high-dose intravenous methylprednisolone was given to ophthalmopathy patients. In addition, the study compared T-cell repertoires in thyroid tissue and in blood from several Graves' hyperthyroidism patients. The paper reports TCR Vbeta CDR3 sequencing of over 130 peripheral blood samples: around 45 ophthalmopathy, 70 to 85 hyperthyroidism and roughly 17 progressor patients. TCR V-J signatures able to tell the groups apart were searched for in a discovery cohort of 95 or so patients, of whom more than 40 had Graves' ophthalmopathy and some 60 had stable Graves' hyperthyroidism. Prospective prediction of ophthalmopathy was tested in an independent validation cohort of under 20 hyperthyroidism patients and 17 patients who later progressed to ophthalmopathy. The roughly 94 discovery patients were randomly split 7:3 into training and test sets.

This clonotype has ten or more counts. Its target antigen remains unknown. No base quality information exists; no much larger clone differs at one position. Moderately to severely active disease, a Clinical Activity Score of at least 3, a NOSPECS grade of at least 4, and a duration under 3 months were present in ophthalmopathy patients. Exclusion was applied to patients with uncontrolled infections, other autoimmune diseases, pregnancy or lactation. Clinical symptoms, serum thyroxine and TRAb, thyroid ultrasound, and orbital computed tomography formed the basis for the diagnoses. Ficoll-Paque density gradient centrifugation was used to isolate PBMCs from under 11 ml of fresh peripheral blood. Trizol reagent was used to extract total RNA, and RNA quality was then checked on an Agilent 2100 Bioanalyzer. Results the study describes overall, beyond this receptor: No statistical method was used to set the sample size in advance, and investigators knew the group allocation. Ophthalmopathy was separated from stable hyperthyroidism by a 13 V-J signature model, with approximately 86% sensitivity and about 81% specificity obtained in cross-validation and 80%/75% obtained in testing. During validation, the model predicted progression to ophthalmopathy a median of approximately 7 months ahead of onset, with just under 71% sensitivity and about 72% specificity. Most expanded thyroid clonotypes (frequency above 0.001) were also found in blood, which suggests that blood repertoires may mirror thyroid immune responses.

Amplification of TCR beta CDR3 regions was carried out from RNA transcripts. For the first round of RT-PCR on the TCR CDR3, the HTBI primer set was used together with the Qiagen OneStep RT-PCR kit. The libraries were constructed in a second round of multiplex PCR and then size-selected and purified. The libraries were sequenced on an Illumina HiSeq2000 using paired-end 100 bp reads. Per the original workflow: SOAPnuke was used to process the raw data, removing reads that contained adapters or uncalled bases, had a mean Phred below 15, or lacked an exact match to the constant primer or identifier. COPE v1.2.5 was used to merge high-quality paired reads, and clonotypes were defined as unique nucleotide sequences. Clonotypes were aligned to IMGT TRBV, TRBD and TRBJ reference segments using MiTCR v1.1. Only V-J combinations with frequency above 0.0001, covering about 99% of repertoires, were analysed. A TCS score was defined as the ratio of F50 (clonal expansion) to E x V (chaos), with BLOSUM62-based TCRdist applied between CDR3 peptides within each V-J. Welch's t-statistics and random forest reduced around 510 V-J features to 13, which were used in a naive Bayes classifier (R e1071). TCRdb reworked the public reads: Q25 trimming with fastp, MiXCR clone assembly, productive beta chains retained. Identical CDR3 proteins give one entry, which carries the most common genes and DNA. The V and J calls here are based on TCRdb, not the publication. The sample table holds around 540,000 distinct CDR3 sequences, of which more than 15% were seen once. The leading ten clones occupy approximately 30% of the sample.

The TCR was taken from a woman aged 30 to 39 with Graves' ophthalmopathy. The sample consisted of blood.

The CDR3 here reads CSADTGQGFYEQYF. The bases read TGCAGTGCCGATACGGGACAGGGGTTCTACGAGCAGTACTTC. This chain joins TRBV20-1 to TRBJ2-7; 10 bases in the junction line up with TRBD1. The germline V gene encodes CDR1 DFQATT and CDR2 SNEGSKA (reference sequence). V is pruned by 6 bases and J by 3 bases, leaving 8 bases of the junction without a gene match. The CDR3 starts with the cysteine, ends with the phenylalanine, and has 14 residues. Of all the DNA, just the CDR3 is kept, 42 bases in frame from base 1.